This T cell receptor (beta chain) stems from a study of T cells after posttransplantation cyclophosphamide. Germline trimming cut 5 bases from V and 6 bases from J; bases unmatched to any gene: 5. The germline V gene has CDR1 MNHEY and CDR2 SVGAGI. The CDR3 covers 14 residues. This clone occurred once. TCRdb's copy holds only in-frame clones and misses some; the assay was immunoSEQ multiplex PCR. The sample shows about 36,000 clones, approximately 78% of them seen only once. Cyclophosphamide on days +3 and +4 followed busulfan-fludarabine conditioning and a marrow graft. V gene TRBV6-5 combines with J gene TRBJ1-1; TRBD1 matches 11 bases. This specimen consisted of CD4+ T cells sorted from blood, obtained just over 1,900 days after a stem cell transplant with posttransplant cyclophosphamide. The clonotype comes from a female patient aged 40-49 years who received an allogeneic stem cell transplant from a related donor, was CMV-positive, and had no GVHD. Certain T cells may be donor cells from the graft. DNA of the CDR3: TGTGCCAGCAGTATCCCGGGACAGGGGGCTGAAGCTTTCTTT. It encodes CASSIPGQGAEAFF.